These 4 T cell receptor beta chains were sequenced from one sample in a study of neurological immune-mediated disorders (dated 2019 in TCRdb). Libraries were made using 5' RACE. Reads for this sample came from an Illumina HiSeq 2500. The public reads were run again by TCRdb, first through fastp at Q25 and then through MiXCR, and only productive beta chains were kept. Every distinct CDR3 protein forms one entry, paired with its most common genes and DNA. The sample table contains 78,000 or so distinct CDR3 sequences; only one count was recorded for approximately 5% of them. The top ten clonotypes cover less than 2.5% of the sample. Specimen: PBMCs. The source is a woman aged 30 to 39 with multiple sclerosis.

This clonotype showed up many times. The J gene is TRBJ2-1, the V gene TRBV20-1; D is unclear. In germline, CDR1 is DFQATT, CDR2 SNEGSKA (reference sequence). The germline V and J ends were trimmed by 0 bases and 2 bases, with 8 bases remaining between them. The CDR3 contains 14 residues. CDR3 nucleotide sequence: TGCAGTGCTAGAGAAGGGAAAACCTACAATGAGCAGTTCTTC. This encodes CSAREGKTYNEQFF.

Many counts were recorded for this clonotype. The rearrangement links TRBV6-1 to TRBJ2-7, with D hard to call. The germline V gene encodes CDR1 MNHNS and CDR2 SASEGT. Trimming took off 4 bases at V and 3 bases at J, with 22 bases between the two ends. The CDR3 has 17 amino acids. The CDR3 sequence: CASSVRGIWATGYEQYV. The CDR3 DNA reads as TGTGCCAGCAGTGTACGAGGAATCTGGGCTACCGGCTACGAGCAGTACGTC.

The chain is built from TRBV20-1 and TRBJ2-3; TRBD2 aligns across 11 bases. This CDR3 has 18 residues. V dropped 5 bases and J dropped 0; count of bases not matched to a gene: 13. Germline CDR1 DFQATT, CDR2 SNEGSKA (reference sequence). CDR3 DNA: TGCAGTGCTGTCGGATTGACTAGCGGGACGGGAAGCACAGATACGCAGTATTTT. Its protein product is CSAVGLTSGTGSTDTQYF.

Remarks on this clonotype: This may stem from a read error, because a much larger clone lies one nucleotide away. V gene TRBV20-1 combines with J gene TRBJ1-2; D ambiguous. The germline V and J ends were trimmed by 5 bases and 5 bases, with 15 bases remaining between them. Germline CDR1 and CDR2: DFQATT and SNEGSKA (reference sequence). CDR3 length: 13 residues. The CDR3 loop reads CSAGGQTGYGYTF. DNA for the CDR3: TGCAGTGCTGGCGGGCAGACGGGTTATGGCTACACCTTC.